The entry that follows covers one T cell receptor (beta chain) sequence. Its antigen remains unidentified. These data originate in a study of CD8+CD57+ T cells in acquired aplastic anemia. Genomic DNA provided the template from which TCR beta VDJ and CDR3 profiles were obtained. Using its own MiXCR run on the reads, TCRdb lists one record per CDR3 protein. The table includes about 240,000 distinct CDR3 sequences, around half detected once. An expansion of CD8+CD57+ cells by flow cytometry had been shown in patients chosen for sequencing. Whole-study results and caveats: Statistical testing detected no significant gap in CD8+ Simpson's diversity between patients and controls.

The sequence was collected from a human donor with aplastic anemia. The sample taken for sequencing was sorted CD4+, CD8+, or CD8+CD57+ T cells (not recorded which) from PBMCs.

The CDR3 is CASSEYKGEGETQYF. CDR3 nucleotides: TGTGCCAGCAGTGAATATAAAGGGGAGGGGGAGACCCAGTACTTC. The chain is built from TRBV25-1 and TRBJ2-5, with TRBD2 matching 7 bases. Trimming removed 0 bases from V and 5 bases from J; junction bases left unmatched: 6. This CDR3 is 15 amino acids long. The germline gives CDR1 MGHDK, CDR2 SYGVNS.